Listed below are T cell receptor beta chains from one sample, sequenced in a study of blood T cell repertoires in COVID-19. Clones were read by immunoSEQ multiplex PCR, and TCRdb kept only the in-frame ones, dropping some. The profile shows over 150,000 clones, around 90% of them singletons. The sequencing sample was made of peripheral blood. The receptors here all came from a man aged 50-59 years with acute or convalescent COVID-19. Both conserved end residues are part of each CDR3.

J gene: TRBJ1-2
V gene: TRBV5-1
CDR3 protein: CASSLVPANYGYTF

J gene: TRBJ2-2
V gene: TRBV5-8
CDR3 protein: CASSLVLAGNGELFF

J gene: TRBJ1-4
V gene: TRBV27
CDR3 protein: CASKPRGLEKLFF

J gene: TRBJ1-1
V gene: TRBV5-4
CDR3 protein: CASTQGQQNTEAFF

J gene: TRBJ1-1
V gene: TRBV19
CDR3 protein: CASSRTTGGRGTPTEAFF

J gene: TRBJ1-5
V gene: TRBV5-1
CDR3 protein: CASSVGTGGGQPQHF

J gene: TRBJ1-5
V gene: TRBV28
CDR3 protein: CASSLLAGVGQPQHF

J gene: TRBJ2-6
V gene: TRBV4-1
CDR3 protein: CASSQSLFGGTGANVLTF

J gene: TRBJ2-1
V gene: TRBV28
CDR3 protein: CASSSQTGTATYNEQFF

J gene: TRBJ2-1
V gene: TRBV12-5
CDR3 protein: CASGEAGLEQFF

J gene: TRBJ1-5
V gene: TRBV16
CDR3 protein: CASSHGVRDRGEYNQPQHF

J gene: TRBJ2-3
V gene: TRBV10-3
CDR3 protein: CAISELGLAGGTDTQYF

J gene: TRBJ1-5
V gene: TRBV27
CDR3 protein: CASSSRQGANGGQPQHF

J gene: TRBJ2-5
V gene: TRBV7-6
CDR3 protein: CASSLGTKGGETQYF

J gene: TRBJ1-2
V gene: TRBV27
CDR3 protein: CARGAGVGARGYTF

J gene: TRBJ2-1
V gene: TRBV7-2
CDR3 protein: CASSFRQNNEQFF

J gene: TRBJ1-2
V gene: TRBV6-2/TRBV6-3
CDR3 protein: CASSYSLQGSNYGYTF

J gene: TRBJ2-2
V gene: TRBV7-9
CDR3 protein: CASSYRPRDTGELFF

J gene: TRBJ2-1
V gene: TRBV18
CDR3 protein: CASSPVAGGVREQFF

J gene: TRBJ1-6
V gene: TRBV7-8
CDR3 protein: CASSLDGDSSYNSPLHF

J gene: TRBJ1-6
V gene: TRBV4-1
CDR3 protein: CASSQEAGGSYNSPLHF

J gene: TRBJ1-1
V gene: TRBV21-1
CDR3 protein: CASSHSMNTEAFF

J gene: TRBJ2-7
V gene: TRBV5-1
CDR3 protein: CASSLAGREQYF

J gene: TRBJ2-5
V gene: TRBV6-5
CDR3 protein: CASSSGQKETQYF

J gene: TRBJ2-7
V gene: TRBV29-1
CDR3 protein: CSVVTGTSSYEQYF

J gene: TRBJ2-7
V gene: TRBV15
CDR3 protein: CATSRVPGTGLLYEQYF

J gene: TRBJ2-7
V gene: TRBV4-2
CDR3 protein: CASSQEAQGEQYF

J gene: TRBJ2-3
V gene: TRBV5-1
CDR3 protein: CASSTSGAFSTDTQYF

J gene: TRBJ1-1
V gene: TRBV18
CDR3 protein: CASSINRGTEAFF

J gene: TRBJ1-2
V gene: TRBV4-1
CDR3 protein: CASSRREQDKNYGYTF

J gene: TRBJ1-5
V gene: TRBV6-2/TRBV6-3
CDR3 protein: CASSQDSGLDQPQHF

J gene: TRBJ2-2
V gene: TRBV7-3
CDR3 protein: CASSFGTGIGELFF

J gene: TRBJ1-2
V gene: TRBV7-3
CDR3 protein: CASSLDGQGGYTF

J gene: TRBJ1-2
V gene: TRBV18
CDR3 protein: CASSPGQGDGYTF

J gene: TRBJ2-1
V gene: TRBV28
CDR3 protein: CASSLTSGSSYNEQFF

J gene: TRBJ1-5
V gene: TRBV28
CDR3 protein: CASRSPNNNQPQHF

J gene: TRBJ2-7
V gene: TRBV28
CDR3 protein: CASREAGYHEQYF

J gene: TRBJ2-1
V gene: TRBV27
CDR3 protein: CASSHGLAGAVEQFF

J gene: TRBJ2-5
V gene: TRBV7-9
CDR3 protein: CASSLAGGTQYF

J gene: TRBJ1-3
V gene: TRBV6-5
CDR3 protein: CASSYSGTGGNTIYF

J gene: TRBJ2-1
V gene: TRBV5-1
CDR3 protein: CASSPPIRELGNEQFF

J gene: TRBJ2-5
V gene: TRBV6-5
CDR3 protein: CASSNRRLETQYF